This T cell receptor beta chain was captured by sequencing in a study of CD4+ T cells in melanoma. Notes on the study in general: Diverse differentiation states were reported for melanoma neoantigen-specific CD4+ T cells. CD8+ T cell, macrophage and B cell function reportedly correlated with neoantigen-specific CD4+ T cells.

Germline lookup yields CDR1 SEHNR and CDR2 FQNEAQ (reference sequence). The CDR3 spans 11 residues. V lost 6 bases to trimming and J lost 8 bases, with 10 bases between them. This clone was observed a few times. The antigen is undetermined. Only in-frame clones appear in the TCRdb table, and some are missing; sequencing was by immunoSEQ multiplex PCR. The data contain tens of thousands of clones, nearly 70% of them singletons. The receptor was derived from a human donor with melanoma. The sample was tumor tissue. The chain uses TRBV7-9 and TRBJ1-2; D may be TRBD1 (6 bases). The CDR3 DNA is TGTGCCAGCAGTCGACAGGTAGGCTACACCTTC. Amino acid sequence: CASSRQVGYTF.